Reported below is one TCR beta chain. Original processing methods: Reference gene primer amplification gave nucleated cell count estimates. Using immunoSEQ multiplex PCR, the repertoire was profiled, and TCRdb retains in-frame clones only, with some absent. V and J calls and clone size are copied from that table; D and trimming were computed from the DNA. In the table there are some 200,000 clones, 65% to 90% of which are singletons. Germline values: CDR1 MNHEY, CDR2 SVGAGI. V lost 7 bases, J lost 10 bases, and 7 bases stayed unmatched. This CDR3 region has 11 residues. The data were taken from a study of blood T cell repertoires in COVID-19. Study information: PBMCs, B-cell-depleted T cells, or T cells were the source of the cDNA or gDNA that made up the material.

Sequencing was performed on peripheral blood. The chain combines TRBV6-5 with TRBJ2-7; 7 positions match TRBD1. The clonotype originates from a man older than 75 with acute or convalescent COVID-19. DNA for the CDR3: TGTGCCAGCACCCAGGGGACAGACCAGTACTTC. Protein sequence: CASTQGTDQYF.